The 23 T cell receptor beta chains below all came from one sample that was sequenced in a study of cytomegalovirus exposure and HLA in healthy donors (dated by TCRdb to between 2016 and 2019). Libraries were prepared through the immunoSEQ multiplex PCR assay. For the multiplex PCR, a mixture combining 60 forward primers for TCR Vbeta segments and 13 reverse primers for TCR Jbeta segments was used. As stored in TCRdb, this immuneACCESS dataset retains in-frame rearrangements with V and J assigned. A fraction of the clones does not appear; measured against another copy, unresolved V genes explain less than half of the discrepancy, and the remainder lacks a known reason. The sample records around 74,000 clones, 79% of which are singletons. Over 2% of the sample is in the top ten clones. Sequencing used PBMCs. The receptors derive from a man younger than 40 in good health and CMV-seronegative.

This chain links TRBV30 with TRBJ2-2, with TRBD2 identical over 9 bases. This CDR3 has 13 amino acids. The trim removed 6 bases at V and 9 bases at J, leaving 8 bases unmatched. Germline V CDR1 and CDR2: GTSNPN, SVGIG (reference sequence). CDR3 bases: TGTGCCTGCGAGGCGGGAGGGCCCAGGGAGCTGTTTTTT. The encoded protein is CACEAGGPRELFF.

This clone was counted only a few times. The chain employs TRBV19 and TRBJ1-1, with D uncertain. The CDR3 totals 21 residues. V was clipped by 0 bases and J by 2 bases, with 28 bases between them. Germline assignment: CDR1 LNHDA and CDR2 SQIVND (reference sequence). CDR3 nucleotide sequence: TGTGCCAGTAGTATAGATCTGAGGCAGGTCCTTACTCTTAGCGGAAACACTGAAGCTTTCTTT. It specifies CASSIDLRQVLTLSGNTEAFF.

The chain employs TRBV19 and TRBJ1-3; D gene uncertain. The length of the CDR3 is 14 residues. Germline values: CDR1 LNHDA, CDR2 SQIVND (reference sequence). Trimming removed 7 bases from V and 0 bases from J, with 10 bases in between. CDR3 region: CASKTMSSGNTIYF. CDR3 coding DNA: TGTGCCAGTAAGACTATGAGCTCTGGAAACACCATATATTTT. Full variable domain (outside the CDR3, taken from reference TRBV19 and TRBJ1-3): DGGITQSPKYLFRKEGQNVTLSCEQNLNHDAMYWYRQDPGQGLRLIYYSQIVNDFQKGDIAEGYSVSREKKESFPLTVTSAQKNPTAFYLCASKTMSSGNTIYFGEGSWLTVV.

This chain links TRBV2 with TRBJ2-2, with D tentatively TRBD1 (5 bases). CDR1 is SNHLY, CDR2 FYNNEI, per germline. Trimming shortened V by 9 bases and J by 6 bases, and 17 bases separated the two germline ends. The CDR3 totals 14 residues. In DNA, the CDR3 is TGTGCCAGTTCTAGGGGTCCATTAGCCGGGGAGCTGTTTTTT. Protein: CASSRGPLAGELFF.

As concerns this clone: One end of the junction varies from germline; a read error may be responsible. This chain links TRBV15 with TRBJ2-4, with a tentative D call TRBD2 (5 bases). The CDR3 extends over 12 amino acids. The germline V gene has CDR1 LNHNV and CDR2 YYDKDF (reference sequence). For the CDR3, the DNA is TGTGCCACCAGCAGAGATTTCTCCGATAGGAGGTTC. Translated, it gives CATSRDFSDRRF.

This sequence joins TRBV2 and TRBJ1-3; the D gene is possibly TRBD1 (6 bases). V shed 7 bases and J shed 2 bases, with 15 bases lying between them. The CDR3 has 15 residues. Germline V gene data show CDR1 as SNHLY and CDR2 as FYNNEI. The CDR3: CASTQGWGTGNTIYF. The CDR3 DNA sequence: TGTGCCAGCACCCAGGGGTGGGGCACTGGAAACACCATATATTTT.

A few counts support this clone. The J gene is TRBJ2-5, the V gene TRBV27; weak D call: TRBD1 (6 bases). The germline V and J ends were trimmed by 4 bases and 5 bases, with 17 bases remaining between them. The germline V gene encodes CDR1 MNHEY and CDR2 SMNVEV (reference sequence). CDR3 length: 15 residues. Here the CDR3 reads CASSSLGQGAETQYF. The DNA of the CDR3 is TGTGCCAGCAGTTCACTGGGACAAGGGGCGGAGACCCAGTACTTC.

This clone appeared a single time. The gene calls are TRBV4-1 and TRBJ2-2; TRBD1 matches at 10 bases. The length of the CDR3 is 18 residues. The V gene end was trimmed by 2 bases and the J gene end by 6 bases; junction bases not matched to a gene: 12. Germline assignment: CDR1 MGHRA and CDR2 YSYEKL. This chain's CDR3 is CASSQIGAGQGRPGELFF. CDR3 sequence (DNA): TGCGCCAGCAGCCAAATAGGGGCGGGACAGGGGCGGCCCGGGGAGCTGTTTTTT.

The chain has TRBV7-2 and TRBJ2-5; the D gene is possibly TRBD2 (5 bases). CDR3 length: 16 amino acids. The ends were cut back, 6 bases at V and 7 bases at J, with 24 bases in the middle. Germline CDR1 is SGHTA and CDR2 is FQGNSA. In DNA form, the CDR3 reads TGTGCCAGCAGTCTGGTGGACTCTAGGTTCCTTAGGACCCAGTACTTC. Protein sequence: CASSLVDSRFLRTQYF.

The chain links TRBV5-1 to TRBJ1-6; TRBD1 matches at 7 bases. Trimming at V came to 8 bases and at J to 7 bases, leaving 12 bases not matched to a gene. The CDR3 covers 15 residues. Germline assignment: CDR1 SGHRS and CDR2 YFSETQ. The CDR3 DNA reads as TGCGCCAGTTCATCGGACAGGCCACAAAATTCACCCCTCCACTTT. Protein product: CASSSDRPQNSPLHF.

The chain links TRBV28 to TRBJ2-7, with D maybe TRBD2 (6 bases). From germline, CDR1 is MDHEN and CDR2 SYDVKM. Trimming removed 4 bases from V and 0 bases from J, with 22 bases in between. This CDR3 comprises 18 residues. CDR3 protein: CASSSGWGRPTSSYEQYF. In DNA, the CDR3 is TGTGCCAGCAGTTCCGGCTGGGGCAGGCCGACTAGCTCCTACGAGCAGTACTTC. The full variable domain, in which reference TRBV28 and TRBJ2-7 provide the parts outside the CDR3, is DVKVTQSSRYLVKRTGEKVFLECVQDMDHENMFWYRQDPGLGLRLIYFSYDVKMKEKGDIPEGYSVSREKKERFSLILESASTNQTSMYLCASSSGWGRPTSSYEQYFGPGTRLTVT.

In DNA, the CDR3 is TGTGCCAGCAGCTTGACCAGGGGAGAGACCCAGTACTTC. Protein sequence: CASSLTRGETQYF. V is TRBV5-6 and J is TRBJ2-5; D is perhaps TRBD1 (6 bases). This CDR3 region has 13 residues. Trimming removed 1 base at V and 4 bases at J, with 8 bases between. CDR1 is SGHDT, CDR2 YYEEEE, per germline. Full variable domain (rest looked up from reference TRBV5-6 and TRBJ2-5): DAGVTQSPTHLIKTRGQQVTLRCSPKSGHDTVSWYQQALGQGPQFIFQYYEEEERQRGNFPDRFSGHQFPNYSSELNVNALLLGDSALYLCASSLTRGETQYFGPGTRLLVL.

The chain employs TRBV7-2 and TRBJ2-4, with D possibly matching TRBD2 (6 bases). The V gene's germline CDR1 is SGHTA and CDR2 FQGNSA. CDR3 size: 13 residues. The germline V and J ends were trimmed by 5 bases and 5 bases, with 10 bases remaining between them. Written as DNA, the CDR3 is TGTGCCAGCAGCCCGGAGCGGGAAAACATTCAGTACTTC. Protein product: CASSPERENIQYF.

The CDR3 DNA reads TGTGCCAGTAGTTGGGGACGGGAGGGCTCACCCCTCCACTTT. Translated, it gives CASSWGREGSPLHF. V is TRBV19 and J is TRBJ1-6; TRBD1 might be the D (5 bases). The V gene's germline CDR1 is LNHDA and CDR2 SQIVND (reference sequence). Trimming pared 5 bases from V and 10 bases from J, leaving 15 bases between. This CDR3 has 14 residues.

The count of this clone is one. V is TRBV7-6 and J is TRBJ2-5; a weak D match, TRBD1 (6 bases). CDR3 length: 15 amino acids. V dropped 8 bases and J dropped 1 base, with 17 bases sitting between them. Germline loops: CDR1 SGHVS, CDR2 FNYEAQ. For the CDR3, the DNA is TGTGCCAGCGGTGCATTGGCAGGGGTCCAAGAGACCCAGTACTTC. Protein: CASGALAGVQETQYF.

The rearrangement uses TRBV2 and TRBJ2-5; D may be TRBD1 (6 bases). The DNA matches TRBJ2-7 better at its end, which makes the J call doubtful. The CDR3 is made up of 13 amino acids. Looked up from germline, CDR1 is SNHLY and CDR2 is FYNNEI. The CDR3 reads CASSVQGGNEQYF. CDR3 in DNA: TGTGCCAGCAGTGTCCAAGGGGGAAACGAGCAGTACTTC.

This clone was seen a few times. The chain uses TRBV6-1 and TRBJ2-7, with D possibly TRBD1 on 5 matching bases. The CDR3 has 13 amino acids. Deletions cut 6 bases from V and 2 bases from J, with 11 bases between. Germline loops: CDR1 MNHNS, CDR2 SASEGT. This chain's CDR3 is CASSQGPAYEQYF. The CDR3, as DNA: TGTGCCAGCAGCCAGGGTCCGGCCTACGAGCAGTACTTC.

This rearrangement joins TRBV27 to TRBJ2-7; 8 bases line up with TRBD1. Per the germline V gene, CDR1 is MNHEY and CDR2 is SMNVEV (reference sequence). There are 14 residues in the CDR3. V dropped 2 bases and J dropped 2; count of bases not matched to a gene: 2. The CDR3 loop is CASSLRTGPYEQYF. The CDR3 DNA reads as TGTGCCAGCAGTTTAAGGACAGGGCCCTACGAGCAGTACTTC.

In its sample, this clone was seen a few times. J is TRBJ2-5 and V is TRBV6-1, with a weak D call TRBD1 (5 bases). The CDR3 spans 16 residues. The germline CDR1 and CDR2 sequences are MNHNS and SASEGT. Trimming took off 2 bases at V and 2 bases at J, with 15 bases between the two ends. The CDR3 DNA follows: TGTGCCAGCAGTGAATTACAGCCGACAGTTCAAGAGACCCAGTACTTC. It encodes CASSELQPTVQETQYF.

The chain recombines TRBV4-1 with TRBJ1-2; D unclear. V was clipped by 0 bases and J by 4 bases, with 18 bases between them. CDR1 and CDR2 from the germline V gene are MGHRA and YSYEKL. The CDR3 runs to 17 residues. The CDR3 nucleotides are TGCGCCAGCAGCCAAGATCGGAGGGCAGGAGGAGGCTATGGCTACACCTTC. It encodes CASSQDRRAGGGYGYTF.

The chain couples TRBV2 to TRBJ1-2; D remains unclear. V was trimmed by 1 base and J by 4 bases, leaving 7 bases between them. This CDR3 spans 13 amino acids. Germline-derived CDR1 and CDR2 are SNHLY and FYNNEI. The CDR3 sequence is CASSEGAVYGYTF. CDR3 sequence (DNA): TGTGCCAGCAGTGAAGGGGCAGTCTATGGCTACACCTTC.

This chain uses TRBV6-5 with TRBJ1-5; 7 nucleotides align to TRBD1. This CDR3 comprises 15 residues. Germline trimming cut 6 bases from V and 4 bases from J; bases unmatched to any gene: 9. From germline, CDR1 is MNHEY and CDR2 SVGAGI. Here the CDR3 DNA reads TGTGCCAGCAGAGAGGACAGGTTGGGGAATCAGCCCCAGCATTTT. It specifies CASREDRLGNQPQHF.

The CDR3 loop is CASSLEAGRRFF. The CDR3 DNA sequence: TGTGCCAGCAGCTTGGAAGCGGGGAGGCGGTTCTTC. The chain links TRBV5-4 to TRBJ2-1, with 7 bases that match TRBD2. The V and J ends lost 0 bases and 15 bases, in that order; junction bases with no gene match: 6. CDR3 length equals 12 residues. The germline gives CDR1 SGHNT, CDR2 YYREEE (reference sequence).